This passage covers 15 T cell receptor beta chains from one sample sequenced in a study of T cell repertoires in cytomegalovirus infection (dated by TCRdb to the late 2010s). No antigen has been assigned to these receptors. In light of the paper, this sample's treatment or condition label describes: in vitro stimulation with specific CMV peptide epitopes to enrich CMV-specific T cells. This sample was sequenced with an Illumina HiSeq 1500. The public reads were run again by TCRdb, first through fastp at Q25 and then through MiXCR, and only productive beta chains were kept. Each entry merges the rows of one CDR3 protein and shows their most common DNA and genes. This sample gives hundreds of thousands of distinct CDR3 sequences in total; around 31% of them show up just once. Of the sample, over 12% falls within the top ten clones. This specimen consisted of cultured CD8+ T cells from PBMCs, obtained from culture after CMV antigen stimulation. Receptors originate from a human donor in good health (CMV status not recorded). Some clones in this sample may be carry-over from other donors' samples.

This clonotype was seen only once. The V call is TRBV2, the J call TRBJ2-7; 7 bases match TRBD2. The CDR3 loop spans 15 amino acids. The V segment lost 8 bases and the J segment 0 bases; nucleotides outside the gene matches: 10. Germline V gene lookup returns CDR1 SNHLY and CDR2 FYNNEI. The DNA of the CDR3 is TGTGCCAGCGGGGTTACTAGCGAAATCTCCTACGAGCAGTACTTC. Protein sequence: CASGVTSEISYEQYF.

This clonotype has only a few counts. The V gene is TRBV6-1, the J gene TRBJ2-7; D is unresolved. The CDR3 contains 13 residues. V shed 6 bases and J shed 0 bases, with 9 bases lying between them. From germline, CDR1 is MNHNS and CDR2 SASEGT. The CDR3 nucleotides are TGTGCCAGCAGCGCGGAGAACTCCTACGAGCAGTACTTC. Protein product: CASSAENSYEQYF.

This sequence joins TRBV6-2 or TRBV6-3 and TRBJ2-6, with TRBD2 identical over 10 bases. Germline V gives CDR1 MNHEY, CDR2 SVGEGT. This CDR3 is 19 amino acids long. V was clipped by 2 bases and J by 0 bases; unmatched bases: 7. The CDR3 sequence is CASSYTSSGGSSGANVLTF. Here the CDR3 DNA reads TGTGCCAGCAGTTACACTTCTAGCGGGGGTTCCTCTGGGGCCAACGTCCTGACTTTC.

This clonotype has at least ten counts. The V call is TRBV7-2, the J call TRBJ2-5; D is unclear. V gave up 2 bases and J gave up 0 bases, with 7 bases separating them. This CDR3 is built from 14 residues. Germline V gene sequence: CDR1 SGHTA, CDR2 FQGNSA. The CDR3 region has the DNA TGTGCCAGCAGCTTACTCCCGTACCAAGAGACCCAGTACTTC. As protein: CASSLLPYQETQYF.

V gene TRBV20-1 combines with J gene TRBJ2-1; D is perhaps TRBD1 (5 bases). The germline CDR1 and CDR2 sequences are DFQATT and SNEGSKA (reference sequence). The V end was cut by 8 bases, the J end by 7 bases, with 12 bases between. The CDR3 is 11 residues long. CDR3 sequence (DNA): TGCAGTTTCAGGGTAGGAAATGAGCAGTTCTTC. Translated: CSFRVGNEQFF.

The chain carries TRBV27 and TRBJ1-2, with D possibly TRBD1 on 5 matching bases. The CDR3 totals 13 residues. Germline loops: CDR1 MNHEY, CDR2 SMNVEV (reference sequence). Between the trimmed V and J ends, which lost 5 bases and 2 bases, there was a span of 9 bases. CDR3: CASSAGLNYGYTF. The CDR3 DNA reads as TGTGCCAGCAGTGCGGGGCTCAACTATGGCTACACCTTC.

The sample holds a few counts of this clonotype. The J gene is TRBJ2-5, the V gene TRBV20-1, with 11 bases aligning to TRBD2. With V trimmed by 1 base and J by 5 bases, 9 bases remained unmatched. This CDR3 spans 16 amino acids. Germline V CDR1 and CDR2: DFQATT, SNEGSKA (reference sequence). The CDR3 loop reads CSARGWASGGRETQYF. CDR3 nucleotide sequence: TGCAGTGCTAGAGGGTGGGCTAGCGGGGGGCGGGAGACCCAGTACTTC.

In this sample, this clonotype turned up a few times. V gene TRBV27 combines with J gene TRBJ1-6, with D perhaps matching TRBD1 (6 bases). Germline CDR1 reads MNHEY; CDR2 reads SMNVEV (reference sequence). The CDR3 covers 19 residues. With 2 bases removed from V and 4 bases from J, the gap between germline ends came to 21 bases. CDR3 nucleotides: TGTGCCAGCAGTTTAAAAGCACGGACAGCGTGGGGTTATAATTCACCCCTCCACTTT. It is translated as CASSLKARTAWGYNSPLHF.

This clonotype was seen once. The J gene is TRBJ2-5, the V gene TRBV20-1; 12 nucleotides line up with TRBD2. CDR3 length: 17 amino acids. In germline, CDR1 is DFQATT, CDR2 SNEGSKA (reference sequence). CDR3 region: CSAWAIGLAGPGETQYF. Written as DNA, the CDR3 is TGCAGCGCCTGGGCGATCGGACTAGCGGGGCCGGGGGAGACCCAGTACTTC.

CDR3 DNA: TGTGCCAGCAGCTTGACAGGGGGAACTCAGACAGATACGCAGTATTTT. Translation: CASSLTGGTQTDTQYF. J is TRBJ2-3 and V is TRBV7-9, with 9 bases that match TRBD1. J lost 3 bases, V lost 3 bases, and 7 bases had no gene match. Germline CDR1 is SEHNR and CDR2 is FQNEAQ (reference sequence). The CDR3 contains 16 residues.

The V gene is TRBV28, the J gene TRBJ2-7; D ambiguous. With 4 bases removed from V and 7 bases from J, the gap between germline ends came to 11 bases. In germline, CDR1 is MDHEN, CDR2 SYDVKM. CDR3 length: 12 residues. The CDR3, as DNA: TGTGCCAGCAGTTCGCCTTATGGAGAGCAGTACTTC. As protein: CASSSPYGEQYF.

Only a few counts were recorded for this clonotype. The V call is TRBV10-3, the J call TRBJ1-1, with D possibly being TRBD1 (6 bases). Germline CDR1 ENHRY, CDR2 SYGVKD. The CDR3 length is 14 residues. V was pared by 6 bases and J by 1 base, with 12 bases between. Written as DNA, the CDR3 is TGTGCCATCAGGTGGACAGAGAAGAACACTGAAGCTTTCTTT. Encoded protein: CAIRWTEKNTEAFF.

The chain couples TRBV6-8 to TRBJ1-4, with D possibly TRBD1 on 6 matching bases. The CDR3 contains 18 residues. Germline CDR1 MNHGY, CDR2 SAAAGT. V was shortened by 7 bases and J by 0 bases, with 21 bases between the two germline ends. CDR3 coding DNA: TGTGCCAGCAATTTGCCGGGACACAAAGAAACAACTAATGAAAAACTGTTTTTT. Translated, it gives CASNLPGHKETTNEKLFF.

This clonotype was detected many times. This chain joins TRBV6-5 and TRBJ1-2; the match to TRBD1 covers 8 bases. The CDR3 has 13 amino acids. CDR1 MNHEY and CDR2 SVGAGI come from the germline V gene. With 5 bases clipped from V and 4 bases from J, the junction kept 3 bases outside the gene matches. CDR3 in DNA: TGTGCCAGCAGTCCAACAGGGGGCTATGGCTACACCTTC. This encodes CASSPTGGYGYTF.

The rearrangement links TRBV20-1 to TRBJ2-7; D is undetermined. Trimming shortened V by 0 bases and J by 8 bases, and 26 bases separated the two germline ends. Germline-derived CDR1 and CDR2 are DFQATT and SNEGSKA (reference sequence). The CDR3 is 17 residues long. The CDR3 bases are TGCAGTGCTAGAGATCAAAGCCCAGCCCCCTACGAGAATAAGCAGTACTTC. It encodes CSARDQSPAPYENKQYF.